Following are 10 T cell receptor beta chains from one sample sequenced in a study of T cell repertoires in cytomegalovirus infection. These receptors' antigens are unknown. TCRdb ran MiXCR on the reads and lists one entry per CDR3 protein. Among about 150,000 distinct CDR3 sequences listed, 25% to 35% were seen once. The sequenced sample was CD8+ T cells from cultured PBMCs, obtained from culture after CMV antigen stimulation. The receptor source for this set is a human donor in good health (CMV status not recorded). Some clones in this sample may be carry-over from other donors' samples.

The chain uses TRBV28 and TRBJ2-1, with unresolved D. The CDR3 sequence is 15 residues long. Trimming cost V 5 bases and J 0 bases, with 11 bases left between them. Germline V gene data show CDR1 as MDHEN and CDR2 as SYDVKM. The CDR3 spells CASSLEAPSYNEQFF. CDR3 bases: TGTGCCAGCAGTCTTGAGGCACCCTCCTACAATGAGCAGTTCTTC. The full variable domain, its missing parts supplied by reference TRBV28 and TRBJ2-1, is DVKVTQSSRYLVKRTGEKVFLECVQDMDHENMFWYRQDPGLGLRLIYFSYDVKMKEKGDIPEGYSVSREKKERFSLILESASTNQTSMYLCASSLEAPSYNEQFFGPGTRLTVL.

The chain uses TRBV6-6 and TRBJ1-1; a weak D match, TRBD1 (5 bases). The CDR3 loop spans 14 amino acids. Deletions cut 4 bases from V and 1 base from J, with 10 bases between. Germline loops: CDR1 MNHNY, CDR2 SVGAGI (reference sequence). In DNA, the CDR3 is TGTGCCAGCAGTTTCCCCGGACAGAACACTGAAGCTTTCTTT. Translated: CASSFPGQNTEAFF.

This clonotype was counted a few times. CDR3 amino acids: CAISGGHPGDTQYF. As DNA, the CDR3 is TGTGCCATTAGCGGGGGCCACCCGGGAGATACGCAGTATTTT. This chain links TRBV6-6 with TRBJ2-3; the match to TRBD2 covers 9 bases. Trimming at V came to 10 bases and at J to 5 bases, leaving 10 bases not matched to a gene. The CDR3 totals 14 residues. Looked up from germline, CDR1 is MNHNY and CDR2 is SVGAGI (reference sequence).

This clonotype came up many times. This chain connects TRBV4-1 to TRBJ1-2, with 8 nucleotides matching TRBD1. Germline V gives CDR1 MGHRA, CDR2 YSYEKL. This CDR3 comprises 16 residues. The V segment lost 2 bases and the J segment 8 bases; nucleotides outside the gene matches: 13. CDR3 in amino acids: CASSQTPDQGAGGYTF. Written as DNA, the CDR3 is TGCGCCAGCAGCCAAACCCCCGACCAGGGGGCTGGGGGCTACACCTTC.

The sample holds a few counts of this clonotype. The V and J genes are TRBV2 and TRBJ1-1, with no clear D. Germline assignment: CDR1 SNHLY and CDR2 FYNNEI. Trimming took off 4 bases at V and 0 bases at J, with 9 bases between the two ends. The CDR3 runs to 14 residues. This chain's CDR3 is CASSADTMNTEAFF. Here the CDR3 DNA reads TGTGCCAGCAGTGCCGATACCATGAACACTGAAGCTTTCTTT.

This clonotype has more than one count but fewer than ten. The V gene is TRBV2, the J gene TRBJ2-7, with unresolved D. This CDR3 spans 12 amino acids. V lost 3 bases and J 5 bases, leaving 8 bases between the germline ends. Germline V gene sequence: CDR1 SNHLY, CDR2 FYNNEI. The CDR3 region has the DNA TGTGCCAGCAGTGACGAAAGACACGAGCAGTACTTC. Translated, it gives CASSDERHEQYF.

The rearrangement joins TRBV2 to TRBJ1-4; D is uncertain. The CDR3 totals 13 residues. Germline CDR1 reads SNHLY; CDR2 reads FYNNEI. Trimming removed 6 bases at V and 4 bases at J, with 9 bases between. In nucleotides, the CDR3 is TGTGCCAGCAGCGGGAGGGTTAATGAAAAACTGTTTTTT. Its translation is CASSGRVNEKLFF. The variable domain in full, completed from reference TRBV2 and TRBJ1-4, reads EPEVTQTPSHQVTQMGQEVILRCVPISNHLYFYWYRQILGQKVEFLVSFYNNEISEKSEIFDDQFSVERPDGSNFTLKIRSTKLEDSAMYFCASSGRVNEKLFFGSGTQLSVL.

V and J are TRBV27 and TRBJ1-5; the match to TRBD1 covers 9 bases. This CDR3 has 14 residues. After removal of 4 bases from V and 3 bases from J, the junction contained 1 base not matched to a gene. The germline CDR1 and CDR2 sequences are MNHEY and SMNVEV (reference sequence). Here the CDR3 DNA reads TGTGCCAGCAGTTGGACAGGGGCCAATCAGCCCCAGCATTTT. Translating gives CASSWTGANQPQHF.

The rearrangement uses TRBV27 and TRBJ2-7, with D perhaps matching TRBD2 (6 bases). CDR3 length: 15 amino acids. With 3 bases removed from V and 5 bases from J, the gap between germline ends came to 17 bases. Germline lookup yields CDR1 MNHEY and CDR2 SMNVEV (reference sequence). The CDR3 nucleotides are TGTGCCAGCAGTTTTAAACAGGTGCGGGGTGACGAGCAGTACTTC. Protein: CASSFKQVRGDEQYF.

The chain has TRBV5-3 and TRBJ1-2, with D unresolved. TRBV5-3 is designated an ORF whose function remains uncertain. The CDR3 consists of 16 residues. V lost 8 bases to trimming and J lost 0 bases, with 20 bases between them. The CDR3 protein is CASSPKSSSPNYGYTF. The CDR3 DNA is TGTGCCAGCAGCCCAAAAAGTAGTTCCCCTAACTATGGCTACACCTTC.